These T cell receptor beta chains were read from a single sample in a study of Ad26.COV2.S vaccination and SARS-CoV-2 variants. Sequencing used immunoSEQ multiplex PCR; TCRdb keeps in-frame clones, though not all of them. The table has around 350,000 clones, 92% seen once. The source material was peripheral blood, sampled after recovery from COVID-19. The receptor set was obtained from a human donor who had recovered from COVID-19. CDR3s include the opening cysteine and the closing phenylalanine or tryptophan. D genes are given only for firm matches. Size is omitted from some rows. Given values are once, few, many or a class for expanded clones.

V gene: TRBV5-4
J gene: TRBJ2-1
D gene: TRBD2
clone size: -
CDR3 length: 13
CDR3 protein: CASSHRGGNEQFF
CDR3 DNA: TGTGCCAGCAGCCACCGGGGGGGCAATGAGCAGTTCTTC

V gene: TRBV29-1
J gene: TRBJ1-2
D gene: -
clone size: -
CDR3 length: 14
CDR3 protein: CSVENIGGLVGYTF
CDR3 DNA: TGCAGCGTTGAGAATATTGGGGGCTTGGTCGGCTACACCTTC

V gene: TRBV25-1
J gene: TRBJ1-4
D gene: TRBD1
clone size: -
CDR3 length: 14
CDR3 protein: CASTETGRPEKLFF
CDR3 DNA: TGTGCCAGCACCGAGACAGGGAGGCCAGAAAAACTGTTTTTT

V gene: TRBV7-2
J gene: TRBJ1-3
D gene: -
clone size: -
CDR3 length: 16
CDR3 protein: CASSRRGPSSGNTIYF
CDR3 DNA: TGTGCCAGCAGCCGCAGAGGGCCAAGCTCTGGAAACACCATATATTTT

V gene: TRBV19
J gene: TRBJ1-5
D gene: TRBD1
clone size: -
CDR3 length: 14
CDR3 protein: CASSVPGGYQPQHF
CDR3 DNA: TGTGCCAGTAGTGTTCCAGGGGGATATCAGCCCCAGCATTTT

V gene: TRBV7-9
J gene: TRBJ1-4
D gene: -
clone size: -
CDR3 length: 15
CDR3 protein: CASSLVEAGGEKLFF
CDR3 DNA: TGTGCCAGCAGCTTAGTGGAGGCTGGAGGTGAAAAACTGTTTTTT

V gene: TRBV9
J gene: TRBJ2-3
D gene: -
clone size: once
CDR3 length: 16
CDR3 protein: CASSVAHRGGTDTQYF
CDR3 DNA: TGTGCCAGCAGCGTAGCCCATCGCGGGGGCACAGATACGCAGTATTTT

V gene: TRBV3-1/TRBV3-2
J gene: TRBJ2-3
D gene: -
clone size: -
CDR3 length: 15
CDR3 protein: CASSPREDPTDTQYF
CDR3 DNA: TGTGCCAGCAGCCCCCGGGAAGACCCCACAGATACGCAGTATTTT

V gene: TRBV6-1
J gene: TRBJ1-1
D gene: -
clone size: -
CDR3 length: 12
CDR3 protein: CASSEAYPEAFF
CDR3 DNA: TGTGCCAGCAGTGAAGCGTACCCTGAAGCTTTCTTT

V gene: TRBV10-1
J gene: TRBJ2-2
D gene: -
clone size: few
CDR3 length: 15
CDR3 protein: CASSTGQTNTGELFF
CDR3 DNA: TGCGCCAGCAGTACCGGACAGACGAACACCGGGGAGCTGTTTTTT

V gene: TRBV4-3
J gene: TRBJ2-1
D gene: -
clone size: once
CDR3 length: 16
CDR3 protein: CASSQVSGGGFDEQFF
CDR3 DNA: TGCGCCAGCAGCCAAGTGAGTGGGGGGGGCTTCGATGAGCAGTTCTTC

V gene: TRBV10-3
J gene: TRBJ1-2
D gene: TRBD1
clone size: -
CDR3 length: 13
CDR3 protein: CATLWDRGQGYTF
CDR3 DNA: TGTGCCACACTTTGGGACAGGGGGCAAGGCTACACCTTC

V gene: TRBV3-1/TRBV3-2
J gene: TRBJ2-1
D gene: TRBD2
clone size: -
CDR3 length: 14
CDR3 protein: CASSHGLAGTEQFF
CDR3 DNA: TGTGCCAGCAGCCACGGACTAGCGGGGACTGAGCAGTTCTTC

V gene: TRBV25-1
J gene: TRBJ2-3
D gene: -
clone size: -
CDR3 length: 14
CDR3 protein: CASSGLDSTDTQYF
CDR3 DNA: TGTGCCAGCAGTGGACTAGATAGCACAGATACGCAGTATTTT

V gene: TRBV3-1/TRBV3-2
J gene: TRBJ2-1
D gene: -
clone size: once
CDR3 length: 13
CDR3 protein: CASSQAPHNEQFF
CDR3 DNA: TGTGCCAGCAGCCAAGCCCCCCACAATGAGCAGTTCTTC

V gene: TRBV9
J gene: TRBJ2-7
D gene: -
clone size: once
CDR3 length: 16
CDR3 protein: CASSVGGVLEVYEQYF
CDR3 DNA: TGTGCCAGCAGCGTAGGTGGAGTCCTTGAGGTCTACGAGCAGTACTTC

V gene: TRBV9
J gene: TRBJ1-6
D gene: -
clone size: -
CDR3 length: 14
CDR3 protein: CASSAPQQGSPLHF
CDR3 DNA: TGTGCCAGCAGCGCCCCTCAGCAGGGTTCACCCCTCCACTTT

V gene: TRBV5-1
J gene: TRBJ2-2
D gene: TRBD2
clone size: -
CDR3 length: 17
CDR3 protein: CASSPRTSGGTYGELFF
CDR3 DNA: TGCGCCAGCAGCCCACGGACTAGCGGGGGGACATACGGGGAGCTGTTTTTT

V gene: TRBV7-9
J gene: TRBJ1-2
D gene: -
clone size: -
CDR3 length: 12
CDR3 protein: CASSLVEDGYTF
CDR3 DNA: TGTGCCAGCAGCTTAGTAGAAGATGGCTACACCTTC

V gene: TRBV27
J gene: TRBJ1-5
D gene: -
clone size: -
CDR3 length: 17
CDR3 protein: CASSLSGEQRFNQPQHF
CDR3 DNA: TGTGCCAGCAGTTTATCGGGGGAACAGAGATTCAATCAGCCCCAGCATTTT

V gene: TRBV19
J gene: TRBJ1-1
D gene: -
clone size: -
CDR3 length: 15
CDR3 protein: CASSIVGKMNTEAFF
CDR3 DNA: TGTGCCAGTAGTATAGTCGGGAAAATGAACACTGAAGCTTTCTTT

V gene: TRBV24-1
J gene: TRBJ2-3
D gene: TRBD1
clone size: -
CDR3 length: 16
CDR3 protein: CATSETGGWSTDTQYF
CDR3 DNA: TGTGCCACCAGCGAGACAGGGGGCTGGAGCACAGATACGCAGTATTTT

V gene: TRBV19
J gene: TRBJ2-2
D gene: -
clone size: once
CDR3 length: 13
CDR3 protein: CACGSRSTGELFF
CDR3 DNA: TGTGCCTGTGGTTCGAGGAGCACCGGGGAGCTGTTTTTT

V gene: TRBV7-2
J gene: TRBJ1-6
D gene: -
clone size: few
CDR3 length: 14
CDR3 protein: CASSTSPGVTPLHF
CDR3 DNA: TGTGCCAGCAGCACGTCCCCCGGGGTAACACCCCTCCACTTT

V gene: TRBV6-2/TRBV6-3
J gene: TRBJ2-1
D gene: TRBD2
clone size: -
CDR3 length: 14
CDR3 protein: CASSRTSSYNEQFF
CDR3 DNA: TGTGCCAGCAGCCGGACTAGCTCGTACAATGAGCAGTTCTTC

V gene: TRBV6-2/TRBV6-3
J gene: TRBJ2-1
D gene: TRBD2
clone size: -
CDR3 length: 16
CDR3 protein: CASSGQLGGRYNEQFF
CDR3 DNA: TGTGCCAGCAGTGGCCAGTTGGGCGGGAGATACAATGAGCAGTTCTTC

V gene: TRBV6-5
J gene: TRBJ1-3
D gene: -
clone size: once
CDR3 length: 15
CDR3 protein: CASSYSDSSGNTIYF
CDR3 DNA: TGTGCCAGCAGTTACTCGGACAGCTCTGGAAACACCATATATTTT